This T cell receptor beta chain was recorded in a study of cytomegalovirus exposure and HLA in healthy donors. The sample holds one count of this clone. One junction end disagrees with the germline gene, perhaps due to a read error. PCR was performed using 60 Vbeta and 13 Jbeta primers. The assay was immunoSEQ multiplex PCR, and TCRdb's table has in-frame clones only and misses some. The sample consists of 210,000 or so clones, about 83% of them appearing once. CDR1 is KGHSH and CDR2 is LQKENI in the germline V gene. The CDR3 totals 13 residues. The genes are TRBV18 and TRBJ1-2; possible D gene TRBD1, 6 bases. Sequencing was performed on PBMCs. This receptor was obtained from a man aged 35 to 55 in good health and CMV-seronegative. The CDR3 loop reads CASSPGQNYGYIF. Here the CDR3 DNA reads TGTGCCAGCTCACCAGGACAGAACTATGGCTACATCTTC.